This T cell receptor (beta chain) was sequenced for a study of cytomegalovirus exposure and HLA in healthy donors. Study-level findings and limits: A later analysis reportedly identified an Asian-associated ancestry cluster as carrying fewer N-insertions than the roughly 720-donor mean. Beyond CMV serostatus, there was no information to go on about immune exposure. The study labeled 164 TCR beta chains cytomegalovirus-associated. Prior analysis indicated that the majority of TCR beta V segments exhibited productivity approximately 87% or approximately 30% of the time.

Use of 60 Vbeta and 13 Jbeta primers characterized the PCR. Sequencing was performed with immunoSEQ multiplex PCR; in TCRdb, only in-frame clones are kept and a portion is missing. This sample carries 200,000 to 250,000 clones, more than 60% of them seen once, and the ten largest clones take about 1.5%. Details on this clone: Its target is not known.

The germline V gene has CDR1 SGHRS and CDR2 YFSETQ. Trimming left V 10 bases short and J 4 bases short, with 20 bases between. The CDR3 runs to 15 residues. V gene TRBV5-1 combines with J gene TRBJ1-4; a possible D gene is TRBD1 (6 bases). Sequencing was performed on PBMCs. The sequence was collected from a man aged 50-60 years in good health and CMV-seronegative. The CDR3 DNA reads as TGCGCCTCCCAACAGGGCCTGGTTGTTAATGAAAAACTGTTTTTT. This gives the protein CASQQGLVVNEKLFF.